Listed below are T cell receptor beta chains from one sample, sequenced in a study. TCRdb passed the 5' RACE reads through MiXCR, listing each CDR3 protein once. Of about 50,000 distinct CDR3 sequences in the sample, roughly 18% were seen once. The source material was naive CD4+ T cells sorted from blood. Source of these receptors: a female donor with breast cancer. Each CDR3 is given with its conserved first and last residue. Fields, in order: J gene, V gene, clone size, CDR3 length, D gene, CDR3 DNA, CDR3 protein. The D gene is left open where the match is weak. A row's size may be missing; if present it is once, few, many or a size class.

>TRBJ2-1|TRBV5-1|once|15|NA
TGCGCCAGCAGCGTAGCGGAACCATCCATCAATGAGCAGTTCTTC
CASSVAEPSINEQFF
>TRBJ2-2|TRBV5-1|NA|17|TRBD2
TGCGCCAGCGGATCCGACCTTAGCGGGAGGGCCACCGGGGAGCTGTTTTTT
CASGSDLSGRATGELFF
>TRBJ1-1|TRBV5-1|many|13|NA
TGCGCCAGCAGCCGCTCCCCGGAGACTGAAGCTTTCTTT
CASSRSPETEAFF
>TRBJ2-1|TRBV5-1|few|16|TRBD2
TGCGCCAGCAGCATCGGACTAGCGTGGGGGTACAATGAGCAGTTCTTC
CASSIGLAWGYNEQFF
>TRBJ2-2|TRBV5-1|NA|15|TRBD2
TGCGCCAGCAGCTTAGCGGGAGGGCAAACCGGGGAGCTGTTTTTT
CASSLAGGQTGELFF
>TRBJ1-2|TRBV10-3|few|15|NA
TGTGCCATCAGGGATAGTGACGGAGCTAACTATGGCTACACCTTC
CAIRDSDGANYGYTF
>TRBJ1-2|TRBV20-1|NA|12|NA
TGCAGTGCTAGCGGGGGGAACTATGGCTACACCTTC
CSASGGNYGYTF
>TRBJ1-1|TRBV5-1|NA|13|NA
TGCGCCAGCAGCTTCGACAGTAACACTGAAGCTTTCTTT
CASSFDSNTEAFF
>TRBJ2-5|TRBV7-9|NA|14|NA
TGTGCCAGCAGCTTGACGGGACAAGGGGAGACCCAGTACTTC
CASSLTGQGETQYF
>TRBJ2-7|TRBV6-5|NA|16|NA
TGTGCCAGCAGTTCTTCCGGGGCAGAGCTCTCCTACGAGCAGTACTTC
CASSSSGAELSYEQYF
>TRBJ2-3|TRBV5-5|NA|15|NA
TGTGCCAGCAGCCCGTCTCCGGGATACACAGATACGCAGTATTTT
CASSPSPGYTDTQYF
>TRBJ2-1|TRBV28|few|12|NA
TGTGCCAGCACCGGGATCCACGGGGAGCAGTTCTTC
CASTGIHGEQFF
>TRBJ2-7|TRBV5-1|many|11|NA
TGTGCCAGCAGTTTGGGCTACGAGCAGTACTTC
CASSLGYEQYF
>TRBJ2-3|TRBV4-1|few|12|NA
TGCGCCAGCAGCCAGGTCACGGATACGCAGTATTTT
CASSQVTDTQYF
>TRBJ2-1|TRBV14|NA|17|TRBD2
TGTGCCAGCAGCCAAGATCGAATAGCGGGAGGGTACAATGAGCAGTTCTTC
CASSQDRIAGGYNEQFF
>TRBJ1-2|TRBV20-1|many|13|TRBD1
TGCAGTGCTATTGAGGGGGCTGACTATGGCTACACCTTC
CSAIEGADYGYTF
>TRBJ2-7|TRBV20-1|NA|12|NA
TGCAGTGCTTCTGCGAGCTCCTACGAGCAGTACTTC
CSASASSYEQYF
>TRBJ1-1|TRBV24-1|NA|12|NA
TGTGCCACCAGTGATGGACACGAAAAAGCTTTCTTT
CATSDGHEKAFF
>TRBJ2-3|TRBV5-1|few|15|NA
TGCGCCAGCAGCTTCAAGAGGGATTGGACAGATACGCAGTATTTT
CASSFKRDWTDTQYF
>TRBJ2-1|TRBV15|NA|14|NA
TGTGCCACCGCGGACTACGGGAGTATGAATGAGCAGTTCTTC
CATADYGSMNEQFF
>TRBJ2-2|TRBV20-1|NA|15|NA
TGCAGTGCTGAGGAGGGGGCGGGAAACACCGAGGAGCTGTTTTTT
CSAEEGAGNTEELFF
>TRBJ2-7|TRBV4-2|NA|15|TRBD2
TGTGCCAGCAGCCAAGTTTTGGCCCCGGGGGGCGAGCAGTACTTC
CASSQVLAPGGEQYF
>TRBJ2-3|TRBV3-1|few|13|TRBD1
TGTGCCAGCAGCCAGGACAGGGGGTATACGCAGTATTTT
CASSQDRGYTQYF
>TRBJ1-4|TRBV2|medium-sized|15|TRBD1
TGTGCCAGCAGTGAAGCCGGGACAGGGAATGAAAAACTGTTTTTT
CASSEAGTGNEKLFF
>TRBJ2-7|TRBV5-1|NA|18|TRBD2
TGCGCCAGCAGCTTGGTAGCTAGCGGGAGGGACGATTCCTACGAGCAGTACTTC
CASSLVASGRDDSYEQYF
>TRBJ2-7|TRBV6-1|once|16|TRBD1
TGTGCCAGCAGTCCATATGGGACAGGGGGGTCCTACGGGCAGTACTTC
CASSPYGTGGSYGQYF
>TRBJ2-3|TRBV24-1|NA|14|NA
TGTGCCACCAGTGATGTGTTACGGGCAGATACGCAGTATTTT
CATSDVLRADTQYF
>TRBJ2-7|TRBV20-1|few|16|TRBD2
TGCAGTGCTAGCCCCGTTTTTAGCGGGAGTTCCTACGAGCAGTACTTC
CSASPVFSGSSYEQYF
>TRBJ1-2|TRBV5-1|NA|16|NA
TGCGCCAGCAGCTTCGGGCAGGGCCCTTCTAACTATGGCTACACCTTC
CASSFGQGPSNYGYTF
>TRBJ1-5|TRBV29-1|NA|14|NA
TGCAGCGTTGGGACATCGAATAGCAATCAGCCCCAGCATTTT
CSVGTSNSNQPQHF
>TRBJ2-7|TRBV5-1|many|12|NA
TGCGCCAGCAGAGAACCATCCGGCGAGCAGTACTTC
CASREPSGEQYF
>TRBJ1-5|TRBV20-1|once|17|NA
TGCAGTGCTGATGGGGGAGGTAATATCGGTGGCAATCAGCCCCAGCATTTT
CSADGGGNIGGNQPQHF
>TRBJ2-7|TRBV7-6|many|14|NA
TGTGCCAGCAGCCCCGGACCCCTCTCCTACGAGCAGTACTTC
CASSPGPLSYEQYF
>TRBJ2-5|TRBV5-1|few|14|TRBD2
TGCGCCAGCAGCGATCCGGCGGGAGAAGAGACCCAGTACTTC
CASSDPAGEETQYF
>TRBJ1-1|TRBV28|few|13|NA
TGTGCCAGCATGGAGACTCTGAACACTGAAGCTTTCTTT
CASMETLNTEAFF
>TRBJ2-1|TRBV7-9|once|16|TRBD2
TGTGCCAGCAGCTTAGCCCTAGCGGGAGTTTACGTTGAGCAGTTCTTC
CASSLALAGVYVEQFF
>TRBJ1-1|TRBV7-9|NA|14|NA
TGTGCCAGCAGCTTAGAACGCATGAACACTGAAGCTTTCTTT
CASSLERMNTEAFF
>TRBJ2-3|TRBV2|few|18|NA
TGTGCCAGCAGTGAAAAGCGCTTAGCGGCGCTAAGCACAGATACGCAGTATTTT
CASSEKRLAALSTDTQYF
>TRBJ1-1|TRBV6-2/TRBV6-3|many|14|NA
TGTGCCAGCAGTTACGGAGGAGGGGCCCAGGGAGCTTTCTTT
CASSYGGGAQGAFF
>TRBJ2-4|TRBV5-1|many|15|NA
TGCGCCAGCAGCGGGACTGAGACGGCCAAAAACATTCAGTACTTC
CASSGTETAKNIQYF
>TRBJ2-2|TRBV28|few|16|NA
TGTGCCAGCAGTTTTAGTCAGGGGACTGCCACCGGGGAGCTGTTTTTT
CASSFSQGTATGELFF